Below, 20 T cell receptor beta chains from the same sample are listed, as sequenced in a study of blood T cell repertoires in COVID-19. This table comes from immunoSEQ multiplex PCR, and its TCRdb copy is limited to in-frame clones, with some not included. The sample records 60,000 or so clones, approximately 82% being singletons. Input material: peripheral blood. Source of these receptors: a man aged 55 to 70 with acute or convalescent COVID-19.

The V call is TRBV6-5, the J call TRBJ2-3; D is perhaps TRBD1 (5 bases). V lost 10 bases and J lost 3, with 17 bases in between. CDR1 is MNHEY, CDR2 SVGAGI, per germline. The length of the CDR3 is 14 residues. The CDR3 protein is CATKDTLGTDTQYF. The CDR3 region has the DNA TGTGCCACCAAGGACACTTTAGGGACAGATACGCAGTATTTT.

The table lists this clone with a count of one. The CDR3 protein is CASSYGSGQSNEKLFF. CDR3 nucleotides: TGTGCCAGCAGCTATGGCTCGGGACAGAGTAATGAAAAACTGTTTTTT. V is TRBV9 and J is TRBJ1-4; 7 bases map to TRBD1. The length of the CDR3 is 16 residues. Germline CDR1 reads SGDLS; CDR2 reads YYNGEE. V lost 4 bases, J lost 4 bases, and 10 bases stayed unmatched.

This clone was recorded only once. V is TRBV5-6 and J is TRBJ2-5; 9 bases fit TRBD2. The CDR3 length is 17 residues. Trimming removed 6 bases from V and 2 bases from J; junction bases left unmatched: 14. Germline CDR1 is SGHDT and CDR2 is YYEEEE. The CDR3 loop reads CASTPVGAGGKQETQYF. In nucleotides, the CDR3 is TGTGCCAGCACCCCGGTCGGAGCGGGGGGAAAGCAAGAGACCCAGTACTTC. Filled out from reference TRBV5-6 and TRBJ2-5, the complete variable domain reads DAGVTQSPTHLIKTRGQQVTLRCSPKSGHDTVSWYQQALGQGPQFIFQYYEEEERQRGNFPDRFSGHQFPNYSSELNVNALLLGDSALYLCASTPVGAGGKQETQYFGPGTRLLVL.

The V gene is TRBV10-3, the J gene TRBJ2-7; possible D gene TRBD2, 6 bases. Germline V lookup: CDR1 ENHRY, CDR2 SYGVKD. CDR3 length: 11 amino acids. Trimming took off 11 bases at V and 7 bases at J, with 15 bases between the two ends. In DNA form, the CDR3 reads TGTGCCTCGGGGGAACTCGGGGAGCAGTACTTC. Residues: CASGELGEQYF.

A few counts support this clone. J is TRBJ2-5 and V is TRBV2; 15 nucleotides match TRBD2. V lost 2 bases and J lost 2; bases outside the gene matches: 9. Germline assignment: CDR1 SNHLY and CDR2 FYNNEI. This CDR3 spans 19 amino acids. CDR3 sequence reads: CASSELGLAGGGLQETQYF. DNA of the CDR3: TGTGCCAGCAGTGAACTGGGACTAGCGGGGGGTGGGTTACAAGAGACCCAGTACTTC. The complete variable domain, with remaining parts taken from reference TRBV2 and TRBJ2-5, reads EPEVTQTPSHQVTQMGQEVILRCVPISNHLYFYWYRQILGQKVEFLVSFYNNEISEKSEIFDDQFSVERPDGSNFTLKIRSTKLEDSAMYFCASSELGLAGGGLQETQYFGPGTRLLVL.

The rearrangement uses TRBV28 and TRBJ2-3; no clear D. The germline V and J ends were trimmed by 5 bases and 1 base, with 13 bases remaining between them. Germline V gives CDR1 MDHEN, CDR2 SYDVKM. The CDR3 length is 15 residues. CDR3 residues: CASSPGNGGTDTQYF. The CDR3, as DNA: TGTGCCAGCAGTCCTGGTAACGGAGGCACAGATACGCAGTATTTT.

This clone was observed once. The chain joins TRBV6-2 or TRBV6-3 to TRBJ2-1; TRBD1 is a possible D gene (6 bases). Trimming took off 5 bases at V and 6 bases at J, with 17 bases between the two ends. The germline gives CDR1 MNHEY, CDR2 SVGEGT. This CDR3 spans 15 amino acids. CDR3 DNA: TGTGCCAGCAGTCCCGAACAGGGACGAGGCAATGAGCAGTTCTTC. This codes for CASSPEQGRGNEQFF.

The genes are TRBV4-2 and TRBJ2-3, with TRBD2 matching over 11 bases. The V segment lost 5 bases and the J segment 3 bases; nucleotides outside the gene matches: 1. The germline V gene has CDR1 LGHNA and CDR2 YNFKEQ. This CDR3 comprises 14 residues. The CDR3 region is CASSSSGGTDTQYF. CDR3 coding DNA: TGTGCCAGCAGCTCTAGCGGGGGGACAGATACGCAGTATTTT.

The CDR3 DNA is TGTGCCAGCAGCTCTACCAGGGGAACTAATGAAAAACTGTTTTTT. Protein product: CASSSTRGTNEKLFF. The chain carries TRBV7-9 and TRBJ1-4; a possible D gene is TRBD1 (6 bases). Germline loops: CDR1 SEHNR, CDR2 FQNEAQ (reference sequence). The CDR3 runs 15 residues. The V gene lost 4 bases and the J gene lost 1 base, with 10 bases spanning the gap.

The V and J genes are TRBV28 and TRBJ2-1; D unresolved. V was shortened by 7 bases and J by 0 bases, with 10 bases between the two germline ends. The germline gives CDR1 MDHEN, CDR2 SYDVKM. This CDR3 region has 14 residues. The CDR3 nucleotides are TGTGCCAGCAAAGACTTTAGCTCCTACAATGAGCAGTTCTTC. The encoded protein is CASKDFSSYNEQFF.

Note on this clone: The sample contains more than one DNA sequence encoding this CDR3. V usage is TRBV7-9 and J usage is TRBJ2-7; 7 bases agree with TRBD2. The V gene end was trimmed by 5 bases and the J gene end by 2 bases; junction bases not matched to a gene: 6. The CDR3 extends over 14 amino acids. The germline V gene has CDR1 SEHNR and CDR2 FQNEAQ (reference sequence). CDR3 loop: CASSRAGEPYEQYF. The CDR3 region has the DNA TGTGCCAGCAGCCGGGCGGGGGAGCCCTACGAGCAGTACTTC.

This sequence joins TRBV2 and TRBJ1-2, with TRBD1 matching 10 bases. CDR3 length: 13 residues. Germline V gene lookup returns CDR1 SNHLY and CDR2 FYNNEI. V lost 4 bases, J lost 8 bases, and 4 bases stayed unmatched. The CDR3 spells CASSVGTGVGYTF. For the CDR3, the DNA is TGTGCCAGCAGTGTTGGGACAGGGGTGGGCTACACCTTC.

J is TRBJ2-7 and V is TRBV7-8, with D unresolved. The germline V gene has CDR1 SGHVS and CDR2 FQNEAQ. Trimming took off 5 bases at V and 2 bases at J, with 13 bases between the two ends. The CDR3 consists of 14 residues. The CDR3 reads CASSLLGPAYEQYF. The CDR3, as DNA: TGTGCCAGCAGCCTGTTGGGCCCAGCCTACGAGCAGTACTTC. Full variable domain (rest looked up from reference TRBV7-8 and TRBJ2-7): GAGVSQSPRYKVAKRGQDVALRCDPISGHVSLFWYQQALGQGPEFLTYFQNEAQLDKSGLPSDRFFAERPEGSVSTLKIQRTQQEDSAVYLCASSLLGPAYEQYFGPGTRLTVT.

The CDR3 loop reads CASSDTSSGPLHF. The CDR3 DNA reads TGTGCCAGCAGCGACACCTCGTCAGGACCCCTCCACTTT. The chain links TRBV5-4 to TRBJ1-6; D is unclear. The CDR3 covers 13 residues. Germline V lookup: CDR1 SGHNT, CDR2 YYREEE (reference sequence). Between the trimmed V and J ends, which lost 4 bases and 12 bases, there was a span of 14 bases.

The V and J genes are TRBV5-1 and TRBJ2-1; D might be TRBD2 (6 bases). The CDR3 covers 14 residues. Deletions cut 4 bases from V and 9 bases from J, with 17 bases between. Looked up from germline, CDR1 is SGHRS and CDR2 is YFSETQ. The CDR3, as DNA: TGCGCCAGCAGCCGTTCGACTCAGGGAGGTGAGCAGTTCTTC. Its protein product is CASSRSTQGGEQFF.

This sequence joins TRBV11-1 and TRBJ1-1, with D maybe TRBD1 (5 bases). Trimming cost V 5 bases and J 0 bases, with 13 bases left between them. Germline-derived CDR1 and CDR2 are SGHAT and FQDESV (reference sequence). The CDR3 has 15 residues. The CDR3 loop reads CASSDGGRVNTEAFF. In DNA, the CDR3 is TGTGCCAGCAGCGACGGGGGACGGGTGAACACTGAAGCTTTCTTT. Full variable domain (missing parts from reference TRBV11-1 and TRBJ1-1): EAEVAQSPRYKITEKSQAVAFWCDPISGHATLYWYRQILGQGPELLVQFQDESVVDDSQLPKDRFSAERLKGVDSTLKIQPAELGDSAMYLCASSDGGRVNTEAFFGQGTRLTVV.

This clone was recorded a few times. The rearrangement links TRBV27 to TRBJ1-1; TRBD1 agrees at 10 bases. Per germline, CDR1 MNHEY and CDR2 SMNVEV (reference sequence). This CDR3 contains 15 residues. V dropped 7 bases and J dropped 7; count of bases not matched to a gene: 12. DNA for the CDR3: TGTGCCAGCATCCGGACAGGGGGAAGTGTTAGTGAAGCTTTCTTT. It specifies CASIRTGGSVSEAFF.

In the case of this clone: Other DNA sequences in the sample encode the same CDR3. The V gene is TRBV15, the J gene TRBJ1-5; TRBD1 matches 10 bases. The CDR3 covers 16 residues. Germline V CDR1 and CDR2: LNHNV, YYDKDF (reference sequence). The junction had 3 bases not matched to a gene; V was cut back by 0 bases and J by 4 bases. The CDR3 nucleotides read TGTGCCACCAGCAGAGACGTGGGACAGGGGAATCAGCCCCAGCATTTT. It specifies CATSRDVGQGNQPQHF.

J is TRBJ1-1 and V is TRBV19, with 8 bases identical to TRBD1. This CDR3 contains 13 residues. V lost 5 bases and J lost 8; bases outside the gene matches: 7. Germline loops: CDR1 LNHDA, CDR2 SQIVND (reference sequence). DNA for the CDR3: TGTGCCAGTAGTCTATACCGGGACAGGGAAGCTTTCTTT. This sequence encodes CASSLYRDREAFF.

V and J are TRBV30 and TRBJ2-7; TRBD1 matches at 9 bases. CDR1 is GTSNPN and CDR2 is SVGIG in the germline V gene (reference sequence). The CDR3 is 14 residues long. Trimming cost V 1 base and J 2 bases; bases outside gene matches: 3. The CDR3 DNA is TGTGCCTGGAGTGAAGACAGGGGGGCCTACGAGCAGTACTTC. It is translated as CAWSEDRGAYEQYF.